These 28 T cell receptor beta chains were sequenced from one sample in a study of blood T cell repertoires in COVID-19. Clones were sequenced by immunoSEQ multiplex PCR, and TCRdb holds only the in-frame ones, with some missing. Among some 68,000 clones, 75% to 95% were seen once, and the ten largest hold 6% to 7.5%. Sequences were obtained from peripheral blood. The receptors originated from a man aged 35 to 55 with COVID-19, enrolled during active disease.

This clone was seen once. The rearrangement joins TRBV28 to TRBJ2-7; D remains ambiguous. V was pared by 1 base and J by 2 bases, with 9 bases between. CDR3 length: 14 amino acids. CDR1 MDHEN and CDR2 SYDVKM come from the germline V gene. The CDR3 bases are TGTGCCAGCAGTTTATTACAGCCGGCCTACGAGCAGTACTTC. Its translation is CASSLLQPAYEQYF.

The V gene is TRBV6-5, the J gene TRBJ2-7; no clear D gene. Per the germline V gene, CDR1 is MNHEY and CDR2 is SVGAGI. This CDR3 is built from 13 residues. V shed 4 bases and J shed 0 bases, with 7 bases lying between them. CDR3 region: CASSWSSSYEQYF. The CDR3 nucleotides are TGTGCCAGCAGTTGGTCCAGCTCCTACGAGCAGTACTTC.

The chain's CDR3 is CASSLGGSWGDTQYF. DNA for the CDR3: TGTGCCAGCAGCTTAGGGGGTTCCTGGGGAGATACGCAGTATTTT. The rearrangement links TRBV5-4 to TRBJ2-3; TRBD1 might be the D (6 bases). This CDR3 contains 15 residues. Deletions cut 2 bases from V and 5 bases from J, with 15 bases between. Germline lookup yields CDR1 SGHNT and CDR2 YYREEE (reference sequence).

The DNA for the CDR3 is TGTGCCAGCAGCCAGGGCGTGAGCTCTGGGGCCAACGTCCTGACTTTC. Amino acid sequence: CASSQGVSSGANVLTF. This chain connects TRBV3-1 (or the pseudogene TRBV3-2) to TRBJ2-6; D gene uncertain. V lost 3 bases to trimming and J lost 0 bases, with 9 bases between them. From germline, CDR1 is LGHDT and CDR2 YNNKEL (reference sequence). CDR3 length: 16 amino acids.

This chain uses TRBV7-9 with TRBJ2-7; 7 positions agree with TRBD1. CDR3 length: 12 residues. In germline, CDR1 is SEHNR, CDR2 FQNEAQ (reference sequence). V gave up 5 bases and J gave up 7 bases; unmatched junction bases: 5. The CDR3 is CASSPGQTEQYF. The CDR3 DNA reads TGTGCCAGCAGCCCGGGACAGACAGAGCAGTACTTC.

This chain connects TRBV19 to TRBJ1-5, with D possibly matching TRBD1 (5 bases). The CDR3 totals 15 residues. With 7 bases removed from V and 0 bases from J, the gap between germline ends came to 13 bases. The germline V gene encodes CDR1 LNHDA and CDR2 SQIVND (reference sequence). In DNA, the CDR3 is TGTGCCAGTATCATTGGGGCAAATAGCAATCAGCCCCAGCATTTT. Its protein product is CASIIGANSNQPQHF.

The chain combines TRBV29-1 with TRBJ1-2, with 8 positions matching TRBD1. Trimming took 7 bases from V and 4 from J; bases not matched to a gene: 8. The CDR3 consists of 13 residues. The V gene's germline CDR1 is SQVTM and CDR2 ANQGSEA. The DNA of the CDR3 is TGCAGCGGGTCGACAGGGGTGGGCTATGGCTACACCTTC. It yields the protein CSGSTGVGYGYTF.

CDR3 sequence: CSVAGTGNQPQHF. CDR3 nucleotide sequence: TGCAGCGTTGCTGGGACAGGCAATCAGCCCCAGCATTTT. The gene calls are TRBV29-1 and TRBJ1-5, with 7 bases aligning to TRBD1. The CDR3 runs 13 residues. Looked up from germline, CDR1 is SQVTM and CDR2 is ANQGSEA. The V gene end was trimmed by 4 bases and the J gene end by 2 bases; junction bases not matched to a gene: 2.

This rearrangement joins TRBV19 to TRBJ2-7; a possible D gene is TRBD2 (7 bases). CDR3 length: 15 residues. Trimming cost V 4 bases and J 7 bases, with 20 bases left between them. Looked up from germline, CDR1 is LNHDA and CDR2 is SQIVND (reference sequence). As DNA, the CDR3 is TGTGCCAGTAGTACGGAGGGGGGGCGCGGGTCGGAGCAGTACTTC. It translates to CASSTEGGRGSEQYF. Using reference TRBV19 and TRBJ2-7 for the parts outside the CDR3, the full variable domain is DGGITQSPKYLFRKEGQNVTLSCEQNLNHDAMYWYRQDPGQGLRLIYYSQIVNDFQKGDIAEGYSVSREKKESFPLTVTSAQKNPTAFYLCASSTEGGRGSEQYFGPGTRLTVT.

J is TRBJ2-3 and V is TRBV10-2; the match to TRBD1 covers 8 bases. Losses at the gene ends were 6 bases for V and 3 bases for J; bases not matched to a gene: 2. This CDR3 is 13 amino acids long. Per germline, CDR1 WSHSY and CDR2 SAAADI. The CDR3 spells CASRDRATDTQYF. The CDR3 DNA follows: TGCGCCAGCAGGGACAGGGCGACAGATACGCAGTATTTT.

The CDR3 here is CASSPPGQGSGQPQHF. CDR3 nucleotide sequence: TGTGCCAGCTCACCACCGGGACAGGGGTCTGGACAGCCCCAGCATTTT. This chain links TRBV18 with TRBJ1-5; 10 bases fit TRBD1. Germline lookup yields CDR1 KGHSH and CDR2 LQKENI. Losses at the gene ends were 0 bases for V and 7 bases for J; bases not matched to a gene: 6. This CDR3 is built from 16 residues.

The chain combines TRBV18 with TRBJ2-6, with D possibly being TRBD1 (6 bases). CDR1 KGHSH and CDR2 LQKENI come from the germline V gene. The ends were cut back, 3 bases at V and 0 bases at J, with 12 bases in the middle. The CDR3 consists of 17 residues. The CDR3 spells CASSPFRGPSGANVLTF. Written as DNA, the CDR3 is TGTGCCAGCTCACCCTTCAGGGGACCCTCTGGGGCCAACGTCCTGACTTTC.

The chain combines TRBV7-9 with TRBJ1-4; TRBD1 aligns across 8 bases. The CDR3 spans 13 residues. Germline V gene lookup returns CDR1 SEHNR and CDR2 FQNEAQ (reference sequence). Trimming cost V 4 bases and J 11 bases; bases outside gene matches: 6. CDR3 nucleotide sequence: TGTGCCAGCAGCTCCCAGGGGGCGCGGAAACTGTTTTTT. This gives the protein CASSSQGARKLFF.

The V gene is TRBV30, the J gene TRBJ2-3, with 7 bases that match TRBD2. This CDR3 contains 15 residues. The germline gives CDR1 GTSNPN, CDR2 SVGIG (reference sequence). V dropped 3 bases and J dropped 4; count of bases not matched to a gene: 10. The CDR3 DNA reads as TGTGCCTGGAGCCCCCCGGGGAGCGGGGCAGATACGCAGTATTTT. Its translation: CAWSPPGSGADTQYF.

V and J are TRBV5-1 and TRBJ2-2, with 12 bases matching TRBD2. V lost 4 bases, J lost 6 bases, and 7 bases stayed unmatched. The V gene's germline CDR1 is SGHRS and CDR2 YFSETQ. The CDR3 is made up of 16 amino acids. CDR3 in DNA: TGCGCCAGCAGCACGACTAGCGGGGGCCCTTCCGGGGAGCTGTTTTTT. The encoded protein is CASSTTSGGPSGELFF.

The chain couples TRBV3-1 (or the pseudogene TRBV3-2) to TRBJ2-7; maybe TRBD1 (5 bases). Trimming stripped 2 bases from V and 6 bases from J, with 8 bases between. The CDR3 loop spans 12 amino acids. The germline CDR1 and CDR2 sequences are LGHDT and YNNKEL (reference sequence). The CDR3 DNA follows: TGTGCCAGCAGCCAAACAGGTCGCGAGCAGTACTTC. Translated, it gives CASSQTGREQYF.

The chain carries TRBV6-5 and TRBJ2-2; 9 bases align to TRBD1. The germline CDR1 and CDR2 sequences are MNHEY and SVGAGI. The CDR3 is made up of 15 amino acids. The trim removed 7 bases at V and 1 base at J, leaving 4 bases unmatched. Here the CDR3 DNA reads TGTGCCAGCAACCCGACAGGGGGGAACACCGGGGAGCTGTTTTTT. It yields the protein CASNPTGGNTGELFF.

The chain carries TRBV2 and TRBJ1-6; D might be TRBD1 (5 bases). The CDR3 spans 14 residues. Germline V gives CDR1 SNHLY, CDR2 FYNNEI. Trimming shortened V by 2 bases and J by 7 bases, and 9 bases separated the two germline ends. The CDR3 loop is CASSERQLNSPLHF. For the CDR3, the DNA is TGTGCCAGCAGTGAACGACAGTTGAATTCACCCCTCCACTTT.

This clone was seen a single time. V usage is TRBV5-1 and J usage is TRBJ2-3, with unresolved D. The V and J ends lost 0 bases and 5 bases respectively, with 7 bases between them. The CDR3 extends over 13 amino acids. Germline V gene sequence: CDR1 SGHRS, CDR2 YFSETQ. DNA for the CDR3: TGCGCCAGCAGCTTGGGACTTGGAGATACGCAGTATTTT. This codes for CASSLGLGDTQYF. Full variable domain (remainder filled in from reference TRBV5-1 and TRBJ2-3): KAGVTQTPRYLIKTRGQQVTLSCSPISGHRSVSWYQQTPGQGLQFLFEYFSETQRNKGNFPGRFSGRQFSNSRSEMNVSTLELGDSALYLCASSLGLGDTQYFGPGTRLTVL.

This chain connects TRBV4-2 to TRBJ2-7, with 9 bases matching TRBD2. CDR3 length equals 17 residues. V shed 3 bases, J shed 1 base, and the junction held 10 bases outside the gene matches. Germline CDR1 is LGHNA and CDR2 is YNFKEQ. The CDR3 bases are TGTGCCAGCAGCCACCTCGCCGGCGGGGGGGATTCCTACGAGCAGTACTTC. Amino acids: CASSHLAGGGDSYEQYF.

The V and J genes are TRBV7-2 and TRBJ1-4; D not resolved. Germline loops: CDR1 SGHTA, CDR2 FQGNSA. The V gene lost 5 bases and the J gene lost 8 bases, with 15 bases spanning the gap. The CDR3 length is 14 residues. DNA of the CDR3: TGTGCCAGCAGCCTTAACCCGGGTTGGGAAAAACTGTTTTTT. It specifies CASSLNPGWEKLFF.

The rearrangement links TRBV3-1 (or the pseudogene TRBV3-2) to TRBJ1-2, with 9 bases fitting TRBD1. Germline loops: CDR1 LGHDT, CDR2 YNNKEL (reference sequence). CDR3 length: 15 amino acids. Unmatched junction bases numbered 9, after V lost 4 bases and J lost 6 bases. Here the CDR3 reads CASSPLTGGGDGYTF. CDR3 sequence (DNA): TGTGCCAGCAGCCCCTTAACAGGGGGCGGGGATGGCTACACCTTC.

J is TRBJ2-1 and V is TRBV4-1, with D perhaps matching TRBD2 (5 bases). V was cut by 4 bases and J by 4 bases, with 17 bases left in between. Germline CDR1 is MGHRA and CDR2 is YSYEKL. The CDR3 consists of 16 residues. This CDR3 reads CASSPRPDGGYNEQFF. The CDR3 DNA reads TGCGCCAGCAGCCCCCGGCCGGACGGAGGATACAATGAGCAGTTCTTC.

The V call is TRBV11-1, the J call TRBJ2-2; TRBD2 agrees at 13 bases. V gave up 8 bases and J gave up 5 bases; unmatched junction bases: 5. The CDR3 is made up of 15 amino acids. The V gene's germline CDR1 is SGHAT and CDR2 FQDESV (reference sequence). The chain's CDR3 is CASSEGLAGTGELFF. In DNA, the CDR3 is TGTGCCAGCTCGGAGGGACTAGCGGGGACCGGGGAGCTGTTTTTT.

The J gene is TRBJ2-7, the V gene TRBV6-2 or TRBV6-3, with 8 positions matching TRBD1. The ends lost 4 bases at V and 0 bases at J; junction bases unmatched: 8. The length of the CDR3 is 16 residues. The germline CDR1 and CDR2 sequences are MNHEY and SVGEGT. The CDR3 DNA reads TGTGCCAGCAGTTCCCCAGGGGGCGCCTCCTCCTACGAGCAGTACTTC. This encodes CASSSPGGASSYEQYF.

The chain couples TRBV19 to TRBJ2-3; 11 bases line up with TRBD2. The CDR3 is 15 amino acids. Germline V lookup: CDR1 LNHDA, CDR2 SQIVND (reference sequence). The J segment lost 6 bases and the V segment lost 5 bases, leaving 7 bases of the junction unmatched. CDR3 in amino acids: CASSGPSGGYDTQYF. For the CDR3, the DNA is TGTGCCAGTAGTGGTCCTAGCGGGGGGTACGATACGCAGTATTTT.

The chain uses TRBV14 and TRBJ2-7; 10 bases are shared with TRBD1. This CDR3 region has 14 residues. J lost 9 bases, V lost 3 bases, and 8 bases had no gene match. CDR1 and CDR2 from the germline V gene are SGHDN and FVKESK. CDR3 sequence (DNA): TGTGCCAGCAGCCAGGCCGGGACAGGGGCGGTGCAGTACTTC. This codes for CASSQAGTGAVQYF.

V and J are TRBV7-2 and TRBJ1-1; possible D gene TRBD1, 5 bases. Trimming removed 2 bases at V and 4 bases at J, with 8 bases between. Germline V gives CDR1 SGHTA, CDR2 FQGNSA. The CDR3 spans 13 residues. CDR3 region: CASSLTGFTEAFF. In DNA, the CDR3 is TGTGCCAGCAGCTTAACAGGATTCACTGAAGCTTTCTTT.